This T cell receptor (beta chain) is drawn from a study of blood T cell repertoires in COVID-19. Study summary: The United States, Italy and Spain were the sources of the acute and convalescent COVID-19 samples.

Assignment of participants to cohorts was predicated upon participant-reported clinical history. How the authors handled the data: Scientists estimated how many nucleated cells there were by amplifying reference gene primers. Assay: immunoSEQ multiplex PCR; the TCRdb copy retains only in-frame clones and omits some. V, J and clone size were drawn from that table, and D and trimming were deduced from the DNA. The table includes a few hundred thousand clones, roughly 87% detected once. This clone has only a few counts. At the DNA level, this CDR3 is encoded by other sequences in the same sample as well. The receptor was derived from a woman aged 25-40 years who had recovered from COVID-19. Sequenced: PBMCs or T cells enriched from blood (not recorded which).

The CDR3 nucleotides read TGCGCCAGCAGCCAAGTGGGGGGGGACTATGGCTACACCTTC. This translates into CASSQVGGDYGYTF. The V gene is TRBV4-3, the J gene TRBJ1-2; a possible D gene is TRBD1 (5 bases). The CDR3 contains 14 residues. V shed 1 base and J shed 3 bases, with 9 bases lying between them. Germline V gene data show CDR1 as LGHNA and CDR2 as YSLEER.